The clone carrying this TCR beta chain was seen a few times. Its antigen is undetermined. CDR3 size: 13 residues. Trimming took 7 bases from V and 0 from J, leaving 12 bases between them. Per germline, CDR1 DFQATT and CDR2 SNEGSKA (reference sequence). Purified naive CD4+ T cells were depleted of CD25+ Tregs. Semi-nested PCR with Nested Universal Primer A followed constant-region reverse priming of full-length variable regions. TCRdb independently ran MiXCR on the 5' RACE reads; one entry per CDR3 protein. Among some 62,000 distinct CDR3 sequences listed, 30% were seen once. General study results and limits: Tumor memory CD4+ T cell TCR gene usage clustered with blood and lymph node memory CD4+ cells and lymph node naive CD4+ cells.

The clonotype originates from a female donor with breast cancer. V usage is TRBV20-1 and J usage is TRBJ2-5; tentative D call: TRBD2 (5 bases). Sequencing used tumor-infiltrating naive CD4+ T cells sorted from the breast tumor. Subset meaning: naive CD4+ T cells, CD4+CD45RA+CD25-. CDR3 nucleotides: TGCAGTGGTGAGCGGACTCACCAAGAGACCCAGTACTTC. Translating it yields CSGERTHQETQYF.